The 8 T cell receptor beta chains below come from one sample, sequenced in a study of T-cell memory formation after mild COVID-19. TCRdb called the 5' RACE reads again in MiXCR, with one record for every CDR3 protein. The sample lists about 190,000 distinct CDR3 sequences, more than 9% seen once, with approximately 3% in the top ten. What was sequenced was PBMCs or a T cell subset sorted from them (not recorded which). All receptors derive from a man younger than 35 who had mild COVID-19 (a few samples of this study predate the infection). Cell type and time point are not known.

This clonotype has just a few counts. The chain has TRBV7-2 and TRBJ2-3, with 11 bases matching TRBD2. V trimming: 0 bases; J trimming: 0 bases; junction bases outside the gene matches: 2. The length of the CDR3 is 17 residues. CDR1 and CDR2 from the germline V gene are SGHTA and FQGNSA. CDR3 in DNA: TGTGCCAGCAGCTTAGCGGGGACTAGCGGTAGCACAGATACGCAGTATTTT. It encodes CASSLAGTSGSTDTQYF.

This clonotype has a count of ten or more. CDR3 sequence (DNA): TGCAGTGCTAGACTCCCCTTGACAGATCTCAACACTGAAGCTTTCTTT. The encoded protein is CSARLPLTDLNTEAFF. The chain carries TRBV20-1 and TRBJ1-1, with D possibly TRBD1 on 5 matching bases. Germline lookup yields CDR1 DFQATT and CDR2 SNEGSKA (reference sequence). Trimming pared 2 bases from V and 2 bases from J, leaving 18 bases between. CDR3 length: 16 amino acids.

In this sample, this clonotype turned up many times. The gene calls are TRBV7-3 and TRBJ2-5; 9 positions match TRBD2. This CDR3 region has 18 residues. V trimming: 5 bases; J trimming: 5 bases; junction bases outside the gene matches: 18. Per germline, CDR1 SGHTA and CDR2 FQGTGA. For the CDR3, the DNA is TGTGCCAGCAGCCCGGCGGGAAGCGGGGGGCCAGGTCGGGAGACCCAGTACTTC. Its protein product is CASSPAGSGGPGRETQYF.

V gene TRBV6-5 combines with J gene TRBJ1-1; unclear D gene. Trimming took 0 bases from V and 4 from J, leaving 12 bases between them. Germline V CDR1 and CDR2: MNHEY, SVGAGI. The CDR3 runs 15 residues. Here the CDR3 reads CASSYSGPVATEAFF. As DNA, the CDR3 is TGTGCCAGCAGTTACTCTGGACCGGTCGCCACTGAAGCTTTCTTT.

The chain employs TRBV3-1 and TRBJ2-5; 11 nucleotides line up with TRBD1. Germline loops: CDR1 LGHDT, CDR2 YNNKEL (reference sequence). Trimming cost V 1 base and J 5 bases; bases outside gene matches: 9. This CDR3 is 17 amino acids long. In DNA form, the CDR3 reads TGTGCCAGCAGCCAAGGGCGCGGACAGGGGGCCCGGGAGACCCAGTACTTC. It encodes CASSQGRGQGARETQYF.

This clonotype was seen a handful of times. The chain has TRBV5-6 and TRBJ1-2; no firm D call. The CDR3 contains 15 residues. Germline V gene data show CDR1 as SGHDT and CDR2 as YYEEEE. V was clipped by 0 bases and J by 5 bases, with 14 bases between them. The CDR3 DNA is TGTGCCAGCAGCTTGGGGTTAGGGTACATGTATGGCTACACCTTC. Translated, it gives CASSLGLGYMYGYTF.

This clonotype was counted only a few times. The rearrangement links TRBV4-3 to TRBJ2-3; D ambiguous. Germline V gives CDR1 LGHNA, CDR2 YSLEER. The CDR3 is 15 residues long. Trimming left V 1 base short and J 4 bases short, with 12 bases between. The CDR3 loop reads CASSQVWDGADTQYF. In DNA form, the CDR3 reads TGCGCCAGCAGCCAAGTATGGGATGGAGCAGATACGCAGTATTTT.

In its sample, this clonotype was seen a few times. The V gene is TRBV5-1, the J gene TRBJ2-3, with 9 bases aligning to TRBD2. Germline V CDR1 and CDR2: SGHRS, YFSETQ. The CDR3 has 17 residues. V lost 3 bases, J lost 4 bases, and 12 bases stayed unmatched. This CDR3 reads CASSWGAGTSIPDTQYF. As DNA, the CDR3 is TGCGCCAGCAGCTGGGGTGCCGGGACTAGCATCCCAGATACGCAGTATTTT.